This T cell receptor beta chain was documented in a study of blood T cells in healthy people across ages. Together with a sample-barcoded 5' primer, a J-beta primer mix was included in a second PCR lasting about 6 to 11 cycles. Every molecule of cDNA carried a tag from a template-switch adaptor with 12 random nucleotides. TCRdb reanalysed the 5' RACE reads using MiXCR and keeps one entry per CDR3 protein. This sample has about 620,000 distinct CDR3 sequences, with approximately 52% found just once. Remarks on this clonotype: The antigen is not known. This may be a read error: a much more frequent sequence differs by one nucleotide.

Germline CDR1 reads SGHTA; CDR2 reads FQGNSA. Trimming cost V 5 bases and J 14 bases; bases outside gene matches: 6. CDR3 length equals 14 residues. Donors were systemically healthy Caucasian individuals from Russia aged roughly 6 to 95 years. General study findings and limits: Conclusively comparing naive with antigen-experienced cells was impossible with unsorted PBMCs. Across samples, TCR beta diversity tracked strongly with naive T cell percentage.

This TCR was sampled from an elderly woman in good health. Source material: blood. The J gene is TRBJ2-1, the V gene TRBV7-2; 16 bases are a match to TRBD2. The CDR3 region is CASSPKGLAGGKFF. The CDR3 DNA is TGTGCCAGCAGCCCCAAGGGACTAGCGGGAGGGAAGTTCTTC.